This entry lists 10 T cell receptor beta chains sequenced from one sample in a study of CXCR3-negative and CXCR3-positive naive CD8 T cells. UMI labels and 5' RACE were used to prepare the TRB cDNA libraries. One entry per CDR3 protein, without DNA, is what TCRdb gives after re-calling the 5' RACE reads. The sample holds 130,000 to 150,000 distinct CDR3 sequences. No antigen has been identified for these receptors. Study observations and caveats: Relative to CXCR3-negative naive cells, CXCR3-positive naive cells had more hydrophobic TRB CDR3s.

Sequences were obtained from naive CXCR3+ CD8+ T cells from blood. Specified subset: CD45RO-CCR7+CD27+CD95- naive CD8+ T cells expressing CXCR3 (TNR3+). The receptors were sampled from a human donor in good health. Some clones in this sample may be carry-over from other donors' samples.

This CDR3 is CASSPSGPLNQPQHF. J is TRBJ1-5 and V is TRBV6-5. This CDR3 region has 15 residues. CDR1 MNHEY and CDR2 SVGAGI come from the germline V gene.

The rearrangement uses TRBV7-9 and TRBJ2-1; TCRdb outputs TRBD1, but without DNA this stays unchecked. Germline CDR1 reads SEHNR; CDR2 reads FQNEAQ (reference sequence). The CDR3 has 14 residues. The CDR3 here is CASSNRDRVYEQFF.

V and J are TRBV6-2 or TRBV6-3 and TRBJ1-6; TCRdb returns TRBD1, unconfirmable since there is no DNA. From germline, CDR1 is MNHEY and CDR2 SVGEGT. The CDR3 is made up of 15 amino acids. CDR3 protein: CASSDRQAGNSPLHF.

V is TRBV11-2 and J is TRBJ2-5; as DNA is missing, the TRBD2 call by TCRdb cannot be tested. In germline, CDR1 is SGHAT, CDR2 FQNNGV. This CDR3 is built from 13 residues. CDR3 sequence: CASSDPWEETQYF. Full variable domain (rest looked up from reference TRBV11-2 and TRBJ2-5): EAGVAQSPRYKIIEKRQSVAFWCNPISGHATLYWYQQILGQGPKLLIQFQNNGVVDDSQLPKDRFSAERLKGVDSTLKIQPAKLEDSAVYLCASSDPWEETQYFGPGTRLLVL.

The genes are TRBV20-1 and TRBJ1-1; TCRdb's D call, TRBD1, is unchecked because there is no DNA. The CDR3 has 15 amino acids. Per germline, CDR1 DFQATT and CDR2 SNEGSKA (reference sequence). The CDR3 reads CSARGTGEGWTEAFF.

The rearrangement uses TRBV2 and TRBJ1-1; TCRdb returns TRBD1, unconfirmable since there is no DNA. Germline V lookup: CDR1 SNHLY, CDR2 FYNNEI. This CDR3 is built from 14 residues. The CDR3 loop reads CASSSIDRAIEAFF. The full variable domain, in which reference TRBV2 and TRBJ1-1 provide the parts outside the CDR3, is EPEVTQTPSHQVTQMGQEVILRCVPISNHLYFYWYRQILGQKVEFLVSFYNNEISEKSEIFDDQFSVERPDGSNFTLKIRSTKLEDSAMYFCASSSIDRAIEAFFGQGTRLTVV.

The chain links TRBV29-1 to TRBJ1-4. The V gene's germline CDR1 is SQVTM and CDR2 ANQGSEA. This CDR3 region has 14 residues. Here the CDR3 reads CSVEEGLFNEKLFF.

CDR3 sequence reads: CSVVEGGWNYNEQFF. The chain carries TRBV29-1 and TRBJ2-1; absent DNA, TCRdb's TRBD2 call cannot be checked. CDR1 SQVTM and CDR2 ANQGSEA come from the germline V gene. This CDR3 has 15 residues.

The chain recombines TRBV20-1 with TRBJ2-2; absent DNA, TCRdb's TRBD1 call cannot be checked. This CDR3 is 15 amino acids long. Germline V gene sequence: CDR1 DFQATT, CDR2 SNEGSKA (reference sequence). The CDR3 protein is CSAREGAVRTGELFF.

This chain links TRBV28 with TRBJ2-7; TCRdb gives TRBD2 as the D gene, but with no DNA this cannot be confirmed. Germline-derived CDR1 and CDR2 are MDHEN and SYDVKM. The CDR3 is 14 amino acids. The CDR3 protein is CASSPRGGLYEQYF.